These 8 T cell receptor beta chains came from one sample sequenced in a study of PD-1 blockade in classical Hodgkin lymphoma. Assay: immunoSEQ multiplex PCR; the TCRdb copy retains only in-frame clones and omits some. The table lists tens of thousands of clones, approximately 90% of them singletons, with 2.5% to 3.5% in the top ten. The time point: cycle 4 day 1 (C4D1), after five to seven weeks of nivolumab. The patients all showed relapse after autologous stem cell transplantation, while their brentuximab vedotin exposure varied. The sample was peripheral blood mononuclear cells (PBMCs), taken before the fourth cycle of nivolumab. All receptors come from a human donor with classical Hodgkin lymphoma.

The chain employs TRBV30 and TRBJ2-6; 7 bases fit TRBD1. The CDR3 spans 19 residues. Germline V gene data show CDR1 as GTSNPN and CDR2 as SVGIG (reference sequence). J lost 2 bases, V lost 2 bases, and 15 bases had no gene match. CDR3 loop: CAWSPIPRDSRPGANVLTF. The CDR3 DNA reads as TGTGCCTGGAGTCCGATACCCCGGGACAGCCGGCCTGGGGCCAACGTCCTGACTTTC.

The V gene is TRBV19, the J gene TRBJ1-4; no firm D call. CDR3 length equals 17 residues. V was pared by 0 bases and J by 8 bases, with 19 bases between. Germline CDR1 is LNHDA and CDR2 is SQIVND (reference sequence). CDR3 sequence: CASSIDPAPGRGEKLFF. The CDR3 coding sequence is TGTGCCAGTAGTATAGATCCCGCCCCCGGACGCGGAGAAAAACTGTTTTTT.

J is TRBJ2-3 and V is TRBV5-6, with D tentatively TRBD1 (6 bases). V was shortened by 3 bases and J by 0 bases, with 20 bases between the two germline ends. Germline V gene lookup returns CDR1 SGHDT and CDR2 YYEEEE. The CDR3 is 18 amino acids. In DNA, the CDR3 is TGTGCCAGCAGCTGGGGCCGGGACACCTTTTCTAGCACAGATACGCAGTATTTT. Protein sequence: CASSWGRDTFSSTDTQYF.

The chain employs TRBV4-3 and TRBJ2-7; D is unresolved. Trimming pared 0 bases from V and 0 bases from J, leaving 9 bases between. Germline lookup yields CDR1 LGHNA and CDR2 YSLEER. CDR3 length equals 15 residues. For the CDR3, the DNA is TGCGCCAGCAGCCAAGAGTTGGGCACCTCCTACGAGCAGTACTTC. This sequence encodes CASSQELGTSYEQYF.

This chain connects TRBV5-4 to TRBJ1-6; a weak D match, TRBD1 (5 bases). The V end lost 0 bases, the J end lost 14 bases, and 15 bases lay between the germline ends. Germline V gene lookup returns CDR1 SGHNT and CDR2 YYREEE (reference sequence). This CDR3 spans 14 amino acids. The CDR3 spells CASSLGSPEGTLHF. CDR3 nucleotides: TGTGCCAGCAGCTTGGGCAGCCCTGAGGGGACCCTCCACTTT.

Remarks on this clone: This sample includes further DNA sequences coding for the same CDR3. The V gene is TRBV9, the J gene TRBJ1-1, with D perhaps matching TRBD1 (5 bases). Germline assignment: CDR1 SGDLS and CDR2 YYNGEE. CDR3 length: 13 amino acids. Trimming stripped 0 bases from V and 5 bases from J, with 8 bases between. The CDR3 loop is CASSVAGDTEAFF. CDR3 bases: TGTGCCAGCAGCGTAGCGGGGGATACTGAAGCTTTCTTT.

The genes are TRBV19 and TRBJ2-7; D is possibly TRBD1 or TRBD2 (5 bases each). V lost 8 bases and J lost 2, with 16 bases in between. This CDR3 spans 14 amino acids. Germline values: CDR1 LNHDA, CDR2 SQIVND (reference sequence). In DNA, the CDR3 is TGTGCCAGTGCTGATATGGGACGGCCCTACGAGCAGTACTTC. It is translated as CASADMGRPYEQYF.

The chain links TRBV4-2 to TRBJ2-7; D gene uncertain. V lost 0 bases and J lost 0, with 9 bases in between. Germline V CDR1 and CDR2: LGHNA, YNFKEQ. This CDR3 has 15 amino acids. The CDR3 reads CASSQDVRNSYEQYF. CDR3 nucleotide sequence: TGTGCCAGCAGCCAAGATGTCAGAAACTCCTACGAGCAGTACTTC.